Many counts were recorded for the clone carrying this T cell receptor (beta chain). The data are from a study of T cells of healthy individuals. This CDR3 contains 16 residues. From germline, CDR1 is SGDLS and CDR2 YYNGEE. Trimming took 3 bases from V and 8 from J; bases not matched to a gene: 10. TCRdb processed the 5' RACE reads anew with MiXCR; each CDR3 protein has one entry. There are tens of thousands of distinct CDR3 sequences in the sample; around 15% occur only once, and around 5% lies in the top ten. The sequence derives from a human donor in good health. The J gene is TRBJ2-1, the V gene TRBV9, with 11 bases that match TRBD2. The DNA of the CDR3 is TGTGCCAGCAGCGCCCAAACTAGCGGGAGATTCGATGAGCAGTTCTTC. Protein sequence: CASSAQTSGRFDEQFF.